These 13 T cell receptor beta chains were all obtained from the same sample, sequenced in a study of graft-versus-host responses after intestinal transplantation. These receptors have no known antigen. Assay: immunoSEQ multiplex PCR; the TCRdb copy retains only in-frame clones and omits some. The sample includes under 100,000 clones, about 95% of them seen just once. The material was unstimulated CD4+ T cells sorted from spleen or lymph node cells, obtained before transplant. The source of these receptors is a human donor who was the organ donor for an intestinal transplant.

The CDR3 here is CASSYSTVVYNSPLHF. CDR3 sequence (DNA): TGTGCCAGCAGTTACTCGACAGTCGTCTATAATTCACCCCTCCACTTT. The genes are TRBV6-5 and TRBJ1-6, with D possibly being TRBD1 (5 bases). Germline values: CDR1 MNHEY, CDR2 SVGAGI. The CDR3 is 16 amino acids. V lost 0 bases to trimming and J lost 3 bases, with 9 bases between them.

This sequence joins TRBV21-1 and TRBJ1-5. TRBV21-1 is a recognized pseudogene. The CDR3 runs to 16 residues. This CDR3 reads CACRHGASYSNQPQHF. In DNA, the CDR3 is TGTGCCTGTCGCCACGGGGCAAGTTATAGCAATCAGCCCCAGCATTTT.

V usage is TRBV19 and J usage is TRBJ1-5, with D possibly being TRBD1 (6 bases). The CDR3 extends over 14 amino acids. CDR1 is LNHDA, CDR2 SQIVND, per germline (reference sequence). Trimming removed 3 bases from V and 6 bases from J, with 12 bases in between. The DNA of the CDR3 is TGTGCCAGTAGTATGTCAGGGGAGGTTCAGCCCCAGCATTTT. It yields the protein CASSMSGEVQPQHF. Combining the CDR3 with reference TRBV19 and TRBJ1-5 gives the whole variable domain DGGITQSPKYLFRKEGQNVTLSCEQNLNHDAMYWYRQDPGQGLRLIYYSQIVNDFQKGDIAEGYSVSREKKESFPLTVTSAQKNPTAFYLCASSMSGEVQPQHFGDGTRLSIL.

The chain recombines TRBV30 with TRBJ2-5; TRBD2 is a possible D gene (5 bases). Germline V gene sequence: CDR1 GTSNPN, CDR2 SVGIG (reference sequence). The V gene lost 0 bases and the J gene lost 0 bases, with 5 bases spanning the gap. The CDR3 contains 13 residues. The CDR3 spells CAWSVGNQETQYF. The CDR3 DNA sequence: TGTGCCTGGAGTGTCGGGAACCAAGAGACCCAGTACTTC.

CDR3 amino acids: CASHQGPERNSPLHF. In DNA form, the CDR3 reads TGTGCCAGCCACCAAGGGCCAGAGAGAAATTCACCCCTCCACTTT. The J gene is TRBJ1-6, the V gene TRBV28, with D hard to call. The germline CDR1 and CDR2 sequences are MDHEN and SYDVKM. Trimming took off 8 bases at V and 7 bases at J, with 18 bases between the two ends. This CDR3 region has 15 residues.

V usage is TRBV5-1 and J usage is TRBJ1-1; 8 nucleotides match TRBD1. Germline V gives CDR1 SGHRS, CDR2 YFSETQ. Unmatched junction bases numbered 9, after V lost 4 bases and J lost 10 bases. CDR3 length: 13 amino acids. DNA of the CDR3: TGCGCCAGCAGCCTTGACAGGGGTAAAAGAGCTTTCTTT. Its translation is CASSLDRGKRAFF.

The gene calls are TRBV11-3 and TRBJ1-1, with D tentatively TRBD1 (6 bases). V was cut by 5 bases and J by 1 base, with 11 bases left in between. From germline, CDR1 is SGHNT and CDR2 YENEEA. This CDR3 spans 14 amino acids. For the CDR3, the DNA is TGTGCCAGCAGCCCGCAACAGGGGAACACTGAAGCTTTCTTT. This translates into CASSPQQGNTEAFF.

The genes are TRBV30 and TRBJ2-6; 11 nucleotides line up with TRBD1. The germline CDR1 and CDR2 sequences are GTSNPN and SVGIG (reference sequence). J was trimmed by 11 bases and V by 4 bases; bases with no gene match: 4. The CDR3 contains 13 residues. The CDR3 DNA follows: TGTGCCTGGACCGGGACAGGGGGTTACGTCCTGACTTTC. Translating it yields CAWTGTGGYVLTF. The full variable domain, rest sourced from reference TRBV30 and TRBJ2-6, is SQTIHQWPATLVQPVGSPLSLECTVEGTSNPNLYWYRQAAGRGLQLLFYSVGIGQISSEVPQNLSASRPQDRQFILSSKKLLLSDSGFYLCAWTGTGGYVLTFGAGSRLTVL.

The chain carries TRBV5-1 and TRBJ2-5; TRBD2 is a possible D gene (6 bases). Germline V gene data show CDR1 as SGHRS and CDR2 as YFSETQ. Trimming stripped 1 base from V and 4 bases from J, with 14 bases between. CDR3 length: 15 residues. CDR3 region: CASSLIPGVGETQYF. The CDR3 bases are TGCGCCAGCAGCTTGATACCGGGGGTAGGAGAGACCCAGTACTTC.

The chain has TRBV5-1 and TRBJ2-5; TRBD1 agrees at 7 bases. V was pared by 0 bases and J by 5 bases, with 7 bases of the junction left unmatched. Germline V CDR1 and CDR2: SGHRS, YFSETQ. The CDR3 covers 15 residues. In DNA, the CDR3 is TGCGCCAGCAGCTTGGGGGGGCCCAGGGGGGAGACCCAGTACTTC. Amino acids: CASSLGGPRGETQYF.

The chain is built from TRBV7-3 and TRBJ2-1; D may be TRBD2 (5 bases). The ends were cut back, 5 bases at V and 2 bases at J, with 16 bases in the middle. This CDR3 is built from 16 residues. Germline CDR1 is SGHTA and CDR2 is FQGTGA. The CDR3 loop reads CASSIQSGMPYNEQFF. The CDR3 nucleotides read TGTGCCAGCAGCATCCAATCCGGGATGCCCTACAATGAGCAGTTCTTC.

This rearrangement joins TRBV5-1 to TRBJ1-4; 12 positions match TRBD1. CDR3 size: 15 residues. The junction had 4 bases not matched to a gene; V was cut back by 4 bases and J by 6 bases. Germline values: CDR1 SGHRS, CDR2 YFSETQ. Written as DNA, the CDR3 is TGCGCCAGCAGCACGGGGACAGGGGGCGATGAAAAACTGTTTTTT. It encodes CASSTGTGGDEKLFF.

The CDR3 loop is CASSETPLTEAFF. CDR3 DNA sequence: TGTGCCAGCAGCGAGACACCTCTCACTGAAGCTTTCTTT. The rearrangement joins TRBV6-6 to TRBJ1-1; D ambiguous. V was shortened by 6 bases and J by 4 bases, with 12 bases between the two germline ends. From germline, CDR1 is MNHNY and CDR2 SVGAGI (reference sequence). The CDR3 is 13 residues long.